The 6 T cell receptor beta chains listed next were all sequenced from one sample in a study of OX40 agonist ivuxolimab in advanced cancers. Libraries were prepared by immunoSEQ multiplex PCR; TCRdb keeps only in-frame clonotypes and omits some of them. The repertoire has tens of thousands of clones, around 86% of them found once; the top ten carry 0.32%. This specimen consisted of CD4+ or CD8+ T cells sorted from blood, obtained in a trial of the OX40 agonist ivuxolimab. Receptors were obtained from an adult with an advanced solid tumor such as melanoma, head and neck, liver or kidney cancer.

The J gene is TRBJ2-3, the V gene TRBV19; 7 bases fit TRBD1. The CDR3 covers 15 residues. CDR1 is LNHDA and CDR2 is SQIVND in the germline V gene (reference sequence). Germline trimming cut 6 bases from V and 0 bases from J; bases unmatched to any gene: 6. Here the CDR3 reads CASSRRTGSTDTQYF. In nucleotides, the CDR3 is TGTGCCAGTAGCCGCAGGACAGGTAGCACAGATACGCAGTATTTT. The full variable domain, completed using reference TRBV19 and TRBJ2-3, is DGGITQSPKYLFRKEGQNVTLSCEQNLNHDAMYWYRQDPGQGLRLIYYSQIVNDFQKGDIAEGYSVSREKKESFPLTVTSAQKNPTAFYLCASSRRTGSTDTQYFGPGTRLTVL.

The V gene is TRBV2, the J gene TRBJ1-5; D is possibly TRBD1 (6 bases). The V end was cut by 3 bases, the J end by 6 bases, with 15 bases between. The CDR3 length is 15 residues. In germline, CDR1 is SNHLY, CDR2 FYNNEI. CDR3 residues: CASSEGWGLTQPQHF. The CDR3 bases are TGTGCCAGCAGTGAGGGCTGGGGGCTGACTCAGCCCCAGCATTTT.

The chain has TRBV27 and TRBJ1-1; a possible D gene is TRBD1 (5 bases). Per germline, CDR1 MNHEY and CDR2 SMNVEV (reference sequence). V shed 6 bases and J shed 2 bases, with 10 bases lying between them. This CDR3 spans 13 amino acids. The DNA for the CDR3 is TGTGCCAGCAGCCCACAGGTTAACACTGAAGCTTTCTTT. Its protein product is CASSPQVNTEAFF.

The gene calls are TRBV19 and TRBJ2-1, with 8 nucleotides matching TRBD2. Germline V gene data show CDR1 as LNHDA and CDR2 as SQIVND (reference sequence). J was trimmed by 7 bases and V by 10 bases; bases with no gene match: 12. This CDR3 has 14 residues. CDR3 DNA sequence: TGTGCCACAAAGCGTGGGGGACTAGTGAATGAGCAGTTCTTC. This gives the protein CATKRGGLVNEQFF.

CDR3 sequence: CASSLEETQYF. CDR3 in DNA: TGTGCCAGCAGCTTAGAGGAGACCCAGTACTTC. J is TRBJ2-5 and V is TRBV13; D call uncertain. CDR1 is PRHDT, CDR2 FYEKMQ, per germline (reference sequence). The CDR3 consists of 11 residues. V lost 1 base and J 5 bases, leaving 2 bases between the germline ends. The variable domain in full, with the rest retrieved from reference TRBV13 and TRBJ2-5, is AAGVIQSPRHLIKEKRETATLKCYPIPRHDTVYWYQQGPGQDPQFLISFYEKMQSDKGSIPDRFSAQQFSDYHSELNMSSLELGDSALYFCASSLEETQYFGPGTRLLVL.

The chain links TRBV7-2 to TRBJ1-5; 10 nucleotides agree with TRBD1. The V and J ends lost 5 bases and 7 bases, in that order; junction bases with no gene match: 11. This CDR3 is built from 16 residues. CDR1 is SGHTA, CDR2 FQGNSA, per germline. For the CDR3, the DNA is TGTGCCAGCAGCATCGAGGGACAGGGGTGGAACCAGCCCCAGCATTTT. This translates into CASSIEGQGWNQPQHF.